This TCR beta chain was captured by sequencing in a study of cytomegalovirus exposure and HLA in healthy donors. Study-level findings and limits: Reported results showed that the classifier diagnosed cytomegalovirus status with high specificity and sensitivity. The study carried out a later analysis of TCR beta sequences. It associated around 17,000 of them with specific HLA alleles at a false discovery rate of 0.05. In vitro testing confirmed a few CMV-associated chains as specific for CMV antigens. When analyzed later, a missense DCLRE1C variant was found to be linked to TCR beta V- and J-gene trimming.

The CDR3 contains 15 residues. Unmatched junction bases numbered 6, after V lost 2 bases and J lost 3 bases. The V gene's germline CDR1 is KGHSH and CDR2 LQKENI. The primer mix had 60 Vbeta and 13 Jbeta primers. The repertoire was sequenced with immunoSEQ multiplex PCR; TCRdb's copy has only in-frame clones and lacks some. Altogether approximately 70,000 clones are present, about 74% being singletons, with the ten largest covering 22%. Comments on this clone: Its antigen is not identified.

This clonotype was obtained from a woman under 40 in good health and CMV-seropositive. Sequenced material: PBMCs. The rearrangement uses TRBV18 and TRBJ1-2, with 7 nucleotides matching TRBD1. CDR3 DNA sequence: TGTGCCAGCTCACCAGGGACAGCCGGAGACTATGGCTACACCTTC. It is translated as CASSPGTAGDYGYTF.